These 11 T cell receptor beta chains share one sample of origin, sequenced in a study of cytomegalovirus exposure and HLA in healthy donors. Primers included in the PCR were 60 Vbeta and 13 Jbeta primers. Assay: immunoSEQ multiplex PCR; the TCRdb copy retains only in-frame clones and omits some. The repertoire includes fewer than 65,000 clones, 77% of them detected once, and 2.5% to 3.5% sits in the top ten. The sample comprised PBMCs. The receptors stem from a woman aged 40 to 55 in good health and CMV-seropositive.

The chain links TRBV7-2 to TRBJ1-1; 8 bases match TRBD1. V was pared by 3 bases and J by 1 base, with 4 bases of the junction left unmatched. The CDR3 totals 15 residues. CDR1 is SGHTA and CDR2 is FQGNSA in the germline V gene. The CDR3 spells CASSFTGTGNTEAFF. Written as DNA, the CDR3 is TGTGCCAGCAGCTTCACCGGGACAGGGAACACTGAAGCTTTCTTT.

CDR3 coding DNA: TGTGCCAGTAGTGAGGACAGGGGGCAAGAGACCCAGTACTTC. The encoded protein is CASSEDRGQETQYF. J is TRBJ2-5 and V is TRBV19; 10 nucleotides align to TRBD1. Germline values: CDR1 LNHDA, CDR2 SQIVND (reference sequence). V lost 5 bases to trimming and J lost 2 bases; unmatched junction nucleotides: 2. The CDR3 sequence is 14 residues long.

As to this clone: No conserved phenylalanine or tryptophan is present at the end of the CDR3, so a read error is the likely explanation. The limits of the CDR3 on the DNA are not certain, so only TCRdb's listed CDR3 is given. This chain connects TRBV2 to TRBJ1-4; the table's TRBD1 call for D was not verified on the DNA. Germline V gene sequence: CDR1 SNHLY, CDR2 FYNNEI. The CDR3 length equals 14 residues, ends included. CDR3 residues: CASSKQGLNEKLFL.

This chain joins TRBV2 and TRBJ1-3; TRBD1 matches at 7 bases. J was trimmed by 0 bases and V by 8 bases; bases with no gene match: 7. Per the germline V gene, CDR1 is SNHLY and CDR2 is FYNNEI. The CDR3 consists of 15 residues. CDR3 in amino acids: CASAARGNSGNTIYF. The CDR3 coding sequence is TGTGCCAGCGCTGCCAGGGGGAACTCTGGAAACACCATATATTTT. The full variable domain, rest sourced from reference TRBV2 and TRBJ1-3, is EPEVTQTPSHQVTQMGQEVILRCVPISNHLYFYWYRQILGQKVEFLVSFYNNEISEKSEIFDDQFSVERPDGSNFTLKIRSTKLEDSAMYFCASAARGNSGNTIYFGEGSWLTVV.

V and J are TRBV4-3 and TRBJ2-3, with D possibly being TRBD1 (6 bases). V was cut by 5 bases and J by 2 bases, with 11 bases left in between. The CDR3 extends over 14 amino acids. The germline V gene has CDR1 LGHNA and CDR2 YSLEER. CDR3 region: CASSVDSYTDTQYF. The CDR3 DNA sequence: TGCGCCAGCAGCGTGGACAGCTACACAGATACGCAGTATTTT.

The chain links TRBV15 to TRBJ1-2; D ambiguous. Germline CDR1 is LNHNV and CDR2 is YYDKDF (reference sequence). CDR3 length: 15 residues. Trimming removed 0 bases at V and 6 bases at J, with 14 bases between. CDR3 in DNA: TGTGCCACCAGCAGAGATTTAGAGGGTGTGAATGGCTACACCTTC. Its translation is CATSRDLEGVNGYTF.

This clone was detected once. CDR3 loop: CASSLGLEWETQYF. The CDR3 DNA reads as TGTGCCAGCAGCTTGGGACTAGAGTGGGAGACCCAGTACTTC. The V gene is TRBV5-4, the J gene TRBJ2-5; tentatively, D is TRBD2 (6 bases). Germline lookup yields CDR1 SGHNT and CDR2 YYREEE (reference sequence). The CDR3 runs to 14 residues. V lost 0 bases to trimming and J lost 5 bases, with 11 bases between them. Full variable domain (outside the CDR3, taken from reference TRBV5-4 and TRBJ2-5): ETGVTQSPTHLIKTRGQQVTLRCSSQSGHNTVSWYQQALGQGPQFIFQYYREEENGRGNFPPRFSGLQFPNYSSELNVNALELDDSALYLCASSLGLEWETQYFGPGTRLLVL.

The genes are TRBV13 and TRBJ2-7, with TRBD1 identical over 9 bases. This CDR3 comprises 15 residues. Germline values: CDR1 PRHDT, CDR2 FYEKMQ (reference sequence). The ends lost 5 bases at V and 3 bases at J; junction bases unmatched: 8. CDR3 DNA: TGTGCCAGCAGCCAAATGGACAGGGGAGGCTACGAGCAGTACTTC. Translation: CASSQMDRGGYEQYF.

V gene TRBV7-2 combines with J gene TRBJ1-3, with D uncertain. Deletions cut 4 bases from V and 0 bases from J, with 4 bases between. Germline CDR1 and CDR2: SGHTA and FQGNSA. The CDR3 length is 13 residues. CDR3 sequence: CASSSSSGNTIYF. Here the CDR3 DNA reads TGTGCCAGCAGCTCCAGCTCTGGAAACACCATATATTTT.

The chain uses TRBV18 and TRBJ1-1; D unclear. Trimming stripped 6 bases from V and 1 base from J, with 6 bases between. Germline V lookup: CDR1 KGHSH, CDR2 LQKENI. The CDR3 covers 12 residues. CDR3 amino acids: CASSEGNTEAFF. CDR3 in DNA: TGTGCCAGCTCGGAGGGGAACACTGAAGCTTTCTTT.

This clone appeared once. In DNA form, the CDR3 reads TGTGCCAGCAGCTTATCAGGGATCAACACTGAAGCTTTCTTT. Translated: CASSLSGINTEAFF. The J gene is TRBJ1-1, the V gene TRBV7-3; TRBD1 might be the D (5 bases). The CDR3 sequence is 14 residues long. The germline gives CDR1 SGHTA, CDR2 FQGTGA. V was pared by 2 bases and J by 2 bases, with 9 bases between.